This TCR beta chain was sequenced for a study of blood T cell repertoires in COVID-19. The assay was immunoSEQ multiplex PCR, and TCRdb's table has in-frame clones only and misses some. The table records 150,000 to 200,000 clones, over 75% of them present only once. CDR3 length: 16 amino acids. Trimming took off 5 bases at V and 5 bases at J, with 21 bases between the two ends. The germline V gene has CDR1 LNHDA and CDR2 SQIVND (reference sequence). The TCR comes from a man between 50 and 59 years old who had recovered from COVID-19. The V gene is TRBV19, the J gene TRBJ2-5; D perhaps matches TRBD1 (5 bases). Sample: PBMCs or T cells enriched from blood (not recorded which). The CDR3 DNA sequence: TGTGCCAGTAGTCCGCAAGGACAATCCCTTGGGGAGACCCAGTACTTC. Its protein product is CASSPQGQSLGETQYF.